These T cell receptor beta chains were read from a single sample in a study of blood T cell repertoires in COVID-19. Using immunoSEQ multiplex PCR, the repertoire was profiled, and TCRdb retains in-frame clones only, with some absent. The data contain around 190,000 clones, about 88% of them singletons. Sequencing was done on a sample of peripheral blood. All receptors come from a middle-aged man with COVID-19, enrolled during active disease. The CDR3 runs from the conserved cysteine through the conserved F or W. D genes are given only for firm matches. Only part of the rows carry a size: once, few, many, or a class if the clone is expanded.

clone_size: .; v_call: TRBV18; j_call: TRBJ1-4; d_call: .; cdr3_nt: TGTGCCAGCTCAGGAACCTACGGGGGAGGAAATGAAAAACTGTTTTTT; cdr3_aa: CASSGTYGGGNEKLFF
clone_size: .; v_call: TRBV5-5; j_call: TRBJ2-5; d_call: .; cdr3_nt: TGTGCCAGCAGCTTGGCGTCAAGCCCAATCCAAGAGACCCAGTACTTC; cdr3_aa: CASSLASSPIQETQYF
clone_size: .; v_call: TRBV7-9; j_call: TRBJ1-1; d_call: .; cdr3_nt: TGTGCCAGCAGCGTAGGCCAGGGTTTGTATGCTGAAGCTTTCTTT; cdr3_aa: CASSVGQGLYAEAFF
clone_size: .; v_call: TRBV7-6; j_call: TRBJ1-2; d_call: TRBD1; cdr3_nt: TGTGCCAGCAGCTCAACGTCGGACAGGGCCCATGGCTACACCTTC; cdr3_aa: CASSSTSDRAHGYTF
clone_size: .; v_call: TRBV5-1; j_call: TRBJ2-1; d_call: .; cdr3_nt: TGCGCCAGCAGCTATCAGGGGAGCTCCTACAATGAGCAGTTCTTC; cdr3_aa: CASSYQGSSYNEQFF
clone_size: .; v_call: TRBV19; j_call: TRBJ2-5; d_call: TRBD1; cdr3_nt: TGTGCCAGTAGTGTCCACAGGGGCGAAGAGACCCAGTACTTC; cdr3_aa: CASSVHRGEETQYF
clone_size: .; v_call: TRBV18; j_call: TRBJ2-7; d_call: .; cdr3_nt: TGTGCCAGCTCACCAACTCAGGGTATCTCCTACGAGCAGTACTTC; cdr3_aa: CASSPTQGISYEQYF
clone_size: .; v_call: TRBV7-9; j_call: TRBJ2-2; d_call: .; cdr3_nt: TGTGCCAGCAGCCAAAGGTTGGCAGGGGACACCGGGGAGCTGTTTTTT; cdr3_aa: CASSQRLAGDTGELFF
clone_size: .; v_call: TRBV28; j_call: TRBJ1-1; d_call: .; cdr3_nt: TGTGCCAGCAGTTTAGAGGGACACAACAAAGCTTTCTTT; cdr3_aa: CASSLEGHNKAFF
clone_size: .; v_call: TRBV10-2; j_call: TRBJ2-5; d_call: .; cdr3_nt: TGCGCCAGCAGTACAGGGAGGGGAGAGACCCAGTACTTC; cdr3_aa: CASSTGRGETQYF
clone_size: .; v_call: TRBV5-4; j_call: TRBJ2-1; d_call: TRBD1; cdr3_nt: TGTGCCAGCAGACTGACAGGGGGCCGCTACAATGAGCAGTTCTTC; cdr3_aa: CASRLTGGRYNEQFF
clone_size: once; v_call: TRBV28; j_call: TRBJ2-7; d_call: TRBD1; cdr3_nt: TGTGCCAGCAACCTAAGGGGGCTATCCTACGAGCAGTACTTC; cdr3_aa: CASNLRGLSYEQYF
clone_size: .; v_call: TRBV9; j_call: TRBJ1-3; d_call: .; cdr3_nt: TGTGCCAGCAGCGTAGATTCCAGTTATGGCTCTGGAAACACCATATATTTT; cdr3_aa: CASSVDSSYGSGNTIYF
clone_size: .; v_call: TRBV7-7; j_call: TRBJ2-5; d_call: TRBD1; cdr3_nt: TGTGCCAGCAGCTTAGCGTCGAGGGGGCCCCAAGAGACCCAGTACTTC; cdr3_aa: CASSLASRGPQETQYF
clone_size: .; v_call: TRBV7-9; j_call: TRBJ1-1; d_call: .; cdr3_nt: TGTGCCAGCAGCTTAGCGCAACAATCCACTGAAGCTTTCTTT; cdr3_aa: CASSLAQQSTEAFF
clone_size: .; v_call: TRBV6-5; j_call: TRBJ2-3; d_call: .; cdr3_nt: TGTGCCAGCAGTACCGGGACAACCCCAGATACGCAGTATTTT; cdr3_aa: CASSTGTTPDTQYF
clone_size: .; v_call: TRBV2; j_call: TRBJ1-5; d_call: TRBD1; cdr3_nt: TGTGCCAGCAGCGCACAGGGGTCTAGCAATCAGCCCCAGCATTTT; cdr3_aa: CASSAQGSSNQPQHF
clone_size: .; v_call: TRBV19; j_call: TRBJ2-5; d_call: .; cdr3_nt: TGTGCCAGTAGTATGGGACAAGTTCTAGGGGAGACCCAGTACTTC; cdr3_aa: CASSMGQVLGETQYF
clone_size: .; v_call: TRBV7-3; j_call: TRBJ2-2; d_call: TRBD2; cdr3_nt: TGTGCCAGCAGCCGTGGACTAGCGGGCACCGGGGAGCTGTTTTTT; cdr3_aa: CASSRGLAGTGELFF
clone_size: .; v_call: TRBV2; j_call: TRBJ2-1; d_call: TRBD1; cdr3_nt: TGTGCCAGCAGTCCCCACTCCACAGGGGGTAGGTACAATGAGCAGTTCTTC; cdr3_aa: CASSPHSTGGRYNEQFF
clone_size: .; v_call: TRBV9; j_call: TRBJ2-7; d_call: TRBD1; cdr3_nt: TGTGCCAGCAGCGTAGAGCCAGGGGGTACCTACGAGCAGTACTTC; cdr3_aa: CASSVEPGGTYEQYF
clone_size: .; v_call: TRBV14; j_call: TRBJ2-7; d_call: TRBD2; cdr3_nt: TGTGCCAGCAGCCCCCCGGGAGGAACGGGCGAGCAGTACTTC; cdr3_aa: CASSPPGGTGEQYF
clone_size: once; v_call: TRBV19; j_call: TRBJ2-5; d_call: TRBD1; cdr3_nt: TGTGCCAGTACCGATATCGGACAGGGCCTTCGGGGGACCCAGTACTTC; cdr3_aa: CASTDIGQGLRGTQYF
clone_size: .; v_call: TRBV6-6; j_call: TRBJ1-6; d_call: TRBD1; cdr3_nt: TGTGCCAGCACACGAGGGACAGGAAATTCACCCCTCCACTTT; cdr3_aa: CASTRGTGNSPLHF
clone_size: .; v_call: TRBV30; j_call: TRBJ1-1; d_call: .; cdr3_nt: TGTGCCTGGAGTTTGGGGAGGGAAGCTTTCTTT; cdr3_aa: CAWSLGREAFF
clone_size: .; v_call: TRBV10-3; j_call: TRBJ2-3; d_call: TRBD2; cdr3_nt: TGTGCCATCAGTGAGTCAACTAGCGGGGGGCTCACAGATACGCAGTATTTT; cdr3_aa: CAISESTSGGLTDTQYF
clone_size: .; v_call: TRBV5-4; j_call: TRBJ2-2; d_call: .; cdr3_nt: TGTGCCAGCAGCTTGGATGATTGGTTCCGGAGCCCCAACACCGGGGAGCTGTTTTTT; cdr3_aa: CASSLDDWFRSPNTGELFF
clone_size: .; v_call: TRBV27; j_call: TRBJ1-6; d_call: .; cdr3_nt: TGTGCCAGCAGCACCACCACAGGGACCTATAATTCACCCCTCCACTTT; cdr3_aa: CASSTTTGTYNSPLHF
clone_size: .; v_call: TRBV18; j_call: TRBJ2-3; d_call: .; cdr3_nt: TGTGCCAGCTCACTTGGTCAGACTCTAAGCACAGATACGCAGTATTTT; cdr3_aa: CASSLGQTLSTDTQYF
clone_size: .; v_call: TRBV12-3/TRBV12-4; j_call: TRBJ2-1; d_call: .; cdr3_nt: TGTGCCAGCAGCGGGCGGGGGCCCAATGAGCAGTTCTTC; cdr3_aa: CASSGRGPNEQFF
clone_size: .; v_call: TRBV10-3; j_call: TRBJ1-1; d_call: .; cdr3_nt: TGTGCCATCGCGAATCTTGGGGGGAGAGCTTTCTTT; cdr3_aa: CAIANLGGRAFF
clone_size: .; v_call: TRBV27; j_call: TRBJ1-1; d_call: .; cdr3_nt: TGTGCCAGCAGTTATTCAGGGATGAACACTGAAGCTTTCTTT; cdr3_aa: CASSYSGMNTEAFF
clone_size: .; v_call: TRBV5-1; j_call: TRBJ1-1; d_call: TRBD1; cdr3_nt: TGCGCCAGCAGCGGCGGACAGGGCACTGAAGCTTTCTTT; cdr3_aa: CASSGGQGTEAFF
clone_size: once; v_call: TRBV5-1; j_call: TRBJ2-3; d_call: .; cdr3_nt: TGCGCCAGCAGTCATACCCCCGGGACTTTGGGCACAGATACGCAGTATTTT; cdr3_aa: CASSHTPGTLGTDTQYF
clone_size: .; v_call: TRBV15; j_call: TRBJ2-5; d_call: TRBD2; cdr3_nt: TGTGCCACCGGAAGCGGGGGGACCCAGTACTTC; cdr3_aa: CATGSGGTQYF
clone_size: .; v_call: TRBV7-2; j_call: TRBJ2-1; d_call: TRBD1; cdr3_nt: TGTGCCAGCAGTCCGGACAGGGGGCGCAATGAGCAGTTCTTC; cdr3_aa: CASSPDRGRNEQFF
clone_size: .; v_call: TRBV24-1; j_call: TRBJ2-1; d_call: TRBD1; cdr3_nt: TGTGCCACCAGTGATTACCCGGGACAGGGGGCCTACAATGAGCAGTTCTTC; cdr3_aa: CATSDYPGQGAYNEQFF
clone_size: .; v_call: TRBV7-2; j_call: TRBJ2-5; d_call: TRBD2; cdr3_nt: TGTGCCAGCAGCGCGACTAGCGGAGGCCAAGAGACCCAGTACTTC; cdr3_aa: CASSATSGGQETQYF
clone_size: .; v_call: TRBV27; j_call: TRBJ2-7; d_call: TRBD1; cdr3_nt: TGTGCCAGCAGTTTAAAGGGGGCGAAGCAGTACTTC; cdr3_aa: CASSLKGAKQYF
clone_size: .; v_call: TRBV3-1/TRBV3-2; j_call: TRBJ2-7; d_call: TRBD2; cdr3_nt: TGTGCCAGCAGCTCAGGACTAGCGGGACCCTACGAGCAGTACTTC; cdr3_aa: CASSSGLAGPYEQYF
clone_size: few; v_call: TRBV4-1; j_call: TRBJ2-2; d_call: TRBD2; cdr3_nt: TGCGCCAGCAGCGACGGACTAGCGGGAGCCGGGGAGCTGTTTTTT; cdr3_aa: CASSDGLAGAGELFF